This T cell receptor (beta chain) was captured in a study of T-cell reconstitution after alpha-beta-depleted transplantation in children. The length of the CDR3 is 15 residues. CDR1 is MNHEY and CDR2 is SVGEGT in the germline V gene. V dropped 2 bases and J dropped 2; count of bases not matched to a gene: 6. As it was prepared, the TCRbeta library received unique molecular identifiers. TCRdb passed the PCR reads through MiXCR, listing each CDR3 protein once. Counted here are some 300,000 distinct CDR3 sequences, over 9.5% occurring once; the ten biggest clones make up just under 7.5%. Whole-study results and caveats: Elevated TCRbeta diversity at day 60 was traced, in some patients, to surviving recipient T cells and thymic progenitors.

At least ten counts were recorded for this clonotype. Antigen specificity is unknown. Specimen: PBMCs, collected before TCRalphabeta/CD19-depleted stem cell transplant. The TCR sequence derives from a boy under two years old with acute myeloid leukemia, due to receive a stem cell transplant. The chain couples TRBV6-2 or TRBV6-3 to TRBJ2-7; 7 bases are shared with TRBD1. The DNA of the CDR3 is TGTGCCAGCAGTTACAGGGGGCGACCCACCTACGAGCAGTACTTC. Residues: CASSYRGRPTYEQYF.